These 22 T cell receptor beta chains came from one sample sequenced in a study of shared clonotypes between healthy human individuals. Libraries were prepared by immunoSEQ multiplex PCR; TCRdb keeps only in-frame clonotypes and omits some of them. The sample lists more than 500,000 clones, approximately 95% occurring once. Positive CCR7 selection of CD45RO-negative cells yielded the naive CD8 cells, and terminally differentiated effector memory CD45RA+ cells were excluded. The sample comprised naive CD8+ T cells sorted from blood. The receptors derive from a woman between 25 and 40 years old in good health.

The chain uses TRBV13 and TRBJ2-3, with TRBD2 matching over 9 bases. Germline V gene sequence: CDR1 PRHDT, CDR2 FYEKMQ (reference sequence). This CDR3 comprises 15 residues. After removal of 4 bases from V and 4 bases from J, the junction contained 6 bases not matched to a gene. The CDR3: CASSSGLAYSDTQYF. The CDR3 nucleotides read TGTGCCAGCAGCTCTGGACTAGCGTACTCAGATACGCAGTATTTT.

V gene TRBV28 combines with J gene TRBJ1-3, with D uncertain. V lost 4 bases, J lost 0 bases, and 13 bases lay in between. The CDR3 totals 16 residues. Germline V lookup: CDR1 MDHEN, CDR2 SYDVKM. The CDR3 nucleotides read TGTGCCAGCAGTTGGGATATTCGAAGCTCTGGAAACACCATATATTTT. It codes for CASSWDIRSSGNTIYF.

The chain carries TRBV7-2 and TRBJ2-5, with D tentatively TRBD1 (5 bases). Germline CDR1 SGHTA, CDR2 FQGNSA. The CDR3 contains 15 residues. The V end lost 7 bases, the J end lost 1 base, and 16 bases lay between the germline ends. The CDR3 DNA reads TGTGCCAGCACCGCGAAGGGGCAGGGCCAAGAGACCCAGTACTTC. Translation: CASTAKGQGQETQYF.

The chain couples TRBV29-1 to TRBJ2-5; D uncertain. Judging by the DNA end, TRBJ2-7 fits better; the J call may be wrong. CDR3 length: 12 amino acids. Per germline, CDR1 SQVTM and CDR2 ANQGSEA. CDR3 protein: CSVEGLSYEQYF. The CDR3 nucleotides are TGCAGCGTTGAGGGCCTCTCCTACGAGCAGTACTTC.

J is TRBJ2-7 and V is TRBV7-3, with 10 bases matching TRBD1. This CDR3 is built from 14 residues. V shed 6 bases and J 3 bases; nucleotides not matched to a gene: 5. CDR1 is SGHTA and CDR2 is FQGTGA in the germline V gene. The DNA for the CDR3 is TGTGCCAGCAGTCTAGGACAGGGGGGCTACGAGCAGTACTTC. This gives the protein CASSLGQGGYEQYF.

The gene calls are TRBV5-6 and TRBJ2-2; TRBD2 agrees at 8 bases. CDR3 length: 17 residues. The germline CDR1 and CDR2 sequences are SGHDT and YYEEEE. J was trimmed by 0 bases and V by 3 bases; bases with no gene match: 7. The CDR3 here is CASSSLPGLANTGELFF. DNA for the CDR3: TGTGCCAGCAGCTCTCTTCCGGGACTAGCGAACACCGGGGAGCTGTTTTTT.

The chain links TRBV4-2 to TRBJ2-7, with D unclear. The CDR3 totals 14 residues. V was pared by 1 base and J by 0 bases, with 7 bases between. Germline V CDR1 and CDR2: LGHNA, YNFKEQ. The CDR3 sequence: CASSQGLVSYEQYF. CDR3 bases: TGTGCCAGCAGCCAAGGGCTAGTCTCCTACGAGCAGTACTTC.

On this clone itself: Other DNA sequences from this sample encode an identical CDR3 as well. The chain is built from TRBV27 and TRBJ1-2; 8 bases are a match to TRBD1. The ends lost 3 bases at V and 7 bases at J; junction bases unmatched: 7. The CDR3 is 14 amino acids. Germline CDR1 and CDR2: MNHEY and SMNVEV (reference sequence). For the CDR3, the DNA is TGTGCCAGCAGTTTCGGGCAGGGGGCGGGTGGCTACACCTTC. It yields the protein CASSFGQGAGGYTF.

In its sample, this clone was seen once. The genes are TRBV19 and TRBJ2-7, with 8 positions matching TRBD2. Looked up from germline, CDR1 is LNHDA and CDR2 is SQIVND (reference sequence). The CDR3 contains 15 residues. Trimming at V came to 6 bases and at J to 2 bases, leaving 9 bases not matched to a gene. The CDR3 loop reads CASRFEAGVTYEQYF. The CDR3 DNA is TGTGCCAGTAGATTCGAAGCGGGAGTGACCTACGAGCAGTACTTC.

This chain connects TRBV5-4 to TRBJ2-7; tentatively, D is TRBD2 (6 bases). Trimming cost V 9 bases and J 5 bases, with 24 bases left between them. Germline lookup yields CDR1 SGHNT and CDR2 YYREEE (reference sequence). CDR3 size: 15 residues. The CDR3 region has the DNA TGTGCCACCTTCACCGGGACTGGTCCTAAAGACGAGCAGTACTTC. Translation gives CATFTGTGPKDEQYF.

The chain joins TRBV9 to TRBJ2-1; 7 nucleotides match TRBD1. Losses at the gene ends were 3 bases for V and 6 bases for J; bases not matched to a gene: 3. The CDR3 consists of 13 residues. CDR1 is SGDLS, CDR2 YYNGEE, per germline. The chain's CDR3 is CASSGQGINEQFF. CDR3 nucleotide sequence: TGTGCCAGCAGCGGACAGGGAATCAATGAGCAGTTCTTC.

About this clone: The sample carries other DNA sequences with the same CDR3. CDR3 sequence (DNA): TGTGCCAGCAGCTTAGGGGGAGGGCTCTACGAGCAGTACTTC. This sequence encodes CASSLGGGLYEQYF. The V call is TRBV7-9, the J call TRBJ2-7; the match to TRBD2 covers 7 bases. The CDR3 has 14 amino acids. The V segment lost 1 base and the J segment 3 bases; nucleotides outside the gene matches: 3. Per germline, CDR1 SEHNR and CDR2 FQNEAQ (reference sequence).

The chain recombines TRBV6-6 with TRBJ1-1; 10 nucleotides line up with TRBD1. Germline CDR1 is MNHNY and CDR2 is SVGAGI (reference sequence). The CDR3 consists of 14 residues. V lost 6 bases, J lost 5 bases, and 6 bases stayed unmatched. The DNA for the CDR3 is TGTGCCAGCAGAAACGACAGGGGGCGAACTGAAGCTTTCTTT. Protein sequence: CASRNDRGRTEAFF.

The chain links TRBV28 to TRBJ2-7; D might be TRBD1 (6 bases). This CDR3 contains 17 residues. V was trimmed by 3 bases and J by 2 bases, leaving 20 bases between them. Germline V gene data show CDR1 as MDHEN and CDR2 as SYDVKM. The CDR3 DNA reads as TGTGCCAGCAGTTTGCAGGGGCGCACCCAACTTACCTACGAGCAGTACTTC. This translates into CASSLQGRTQLTYEQYF. The full variable domain, its missing parts supplied by reference TRBV28 and TRBJ2-7, is DVKVTQSSRYLVKRTGEKVFLECVQDMDHENMFWYRQDPGLGLRLIYFSYDVKMKEKGDIPEGYSVSREKKERFSLILESASTNQTSMYLCASSLQGRTQLTYEQYFGPGTRLTVT.

The chain couples TRBV27 to TRBJ2-7, with D perhaps given as TRBD1 or TRBD2 (5 bases each). Trimming took 3 bases from V and 5 from J, leaving 14 bases between them. This CDR3 region has 14 residues. Germline lookup yields CDR1 MNHEY and CDR2 SMNVEV (reference sequence). The CDR3 sequence: CASSFGAEFDEQYF. The CDR3 DNA follows: TGTGCCAGCAGTTTCGGGGCGGAATTCGACGAGCAGTACTTC.

This chain uses TRBV28 with TRBJ2-5; no clear D. The CDR3 extends over 12 amino acids. The germline gives CDR1 MDHEN, CDR2 SYDVKM. The V and J ends lost 5 bases and 5 bases respectively, with 9 bases between them. CDR3 DNA: TGTGCCAGCAGTACTACTATGGAGACCCAGTACTTC. This codes for CASSTTMETQYF.

The genes are TRBV11-3 and TRBJ2-3; tentatively, D is TRBD1 (5 bases). The V gene lost 6 bases and the J gene lost 2 bases, with 9 bases spanning the gap. CDR1 SGHNT and CDR2 YENEEA come from the germline V gene. This CDR3 has 13 amino acids. CDR3 region: CASSQGNTDTQYF. CDR3 nucleotide sequence: TGTGCCAGCAGTCAGGGAAACACAGATACGCAGTATTTT.

V usage is TRBV5-4 and J usage is TRBJ2-7; 7 bases map to TRBD1. The trim removed 4 bases at V and 5 bases at J, leaving 12 bases unmatched. Germline loops: CDR1 SGHNT, CDR2 YYREEE (reference sequence). The CDR3 is made up of 15 amino acids. The chain's CDR3 is CASSLTDRENNEQYF. The CDR3 coding sequence is TGTGCCAGCAGCCTCACCGACAGGGAAAATAACGAGCAGTACTTC.

This clone was seen only once. This chain links TRBV10-1 with TRBJ2-3, with D hard to call. Trimming removed 6 bases at V and 4 bases at J, with 8 bases between. CDR3 length equals 12 residues. Germline-derived CDR1 and CDR2 are WNHNN and SYGVQD (reference sequence). CDR3 DNA: TGCGCCAGCAGGGGATCGGCAGATACGCAGTATTTT. This translates into CASRGSADTQYF.

The genes are TRBV6-5 and TRBJ2-7; D possibly corresponds to TRBD2 (6 bases). Germline assignment: CDR1 MNHEY and CDR2 SVGAGI. CDR3 length: 14 amino acids. Trimming pared 5 bases from V and 5 bases from J, leaving 16 bases between. In nucleotides, the CDR3 is TGTGCCAGCAGTGGAGGGACCACTTCTCACGAGCAGTACTTC. It translates to CASSGGTTSHEQYF.

This rearrangement joins TRBV6-1 to TRBJ1-1, with unresolved D. Trimming removed 7 bases at V and 11 bases at J, with 20 bases between. This CDR3 is 13 amino acids long. The germline CDR1 and CDR2 sequences are MNHNS and SASEGT. The CDR3 DNA is TGTGCCAGCATCCCCCAGGACGGCTTTGAGGCTTTCTTT. Translation gives CASIPQDGFEAFF.

V usage is TRBV11-2 and J usage is TRBJ2-7, with 7 bases lining up with TRBD1. J was trimmed by 4 bases and V by 7 bases; bases with no gene match: 16. The CDR3 loop spans 16 amino acids. Germline CDR1 is SGHAT and CDR2 is FQNNGV. The CDR3 sequence is CASNTGTGTVLYEQYF. Here the CDR3 DNA reads TGTGCCAGCAACACGGGGACCGGGACAGTTCTTTACGAGCAGTACTTC.